The present TCR beta chain was sequenced within a study of shared clonotypes between healthy human individuals. Germline V lookup: CDR1 KGHSH, CDR2 LQKENI. This CDR3 contains 14 residues. Trimming took off 2 bases at V and 5 bases at J, with 10 bases between the two ends. TCRdb's table, derived via immunoSEQ multiplex PCR, lists solely in-frame clones and lacks some. In the table there are 650,000 to 800,000 clones, over 55% of which are singletons. The receptor was isolated from a woman between 25 and 40 years old in good health. The V and J genes are TRBV18 and TRBJ2-1; D uncertain. The source material was memory CD4+ T cells sorted from blood. Stated subset: CD45RA-negative fraction. Here the CDR3 DNA reads TGTGCCAGCTCACCAAAGATCTTGAACAATGAGCAGTTCTTC. This gives the protein CASSPKILNNEQFF.